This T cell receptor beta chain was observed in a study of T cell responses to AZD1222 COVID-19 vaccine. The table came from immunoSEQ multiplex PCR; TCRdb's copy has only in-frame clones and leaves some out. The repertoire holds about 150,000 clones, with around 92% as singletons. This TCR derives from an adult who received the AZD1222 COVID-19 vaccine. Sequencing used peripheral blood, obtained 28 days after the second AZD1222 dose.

CDR3 in DNA: TGCGCCAGCAGTGAAGCGGGAGGGGGCACCGGGGAGCTGTTTTTT. It translates to CASSEAGGGTGELFF. The chain employs TRBV10-2 and TRBJ2-2; the match to TRBD2 covers 10 bases. The CDR3 runs 15 residues. From germline, CDR1 is WSHSY and CDR2 SAAADI. Germline trimming cut 3 bases from V and 4 bases from J; bases unmatched to any gene: 2.